This entry lists 16 T cell receptor beta chains sequenced from one sample in a study of cytomegalovirus exposure and HLA in healthy donors. It was with 60 Vbeta and 13 Jbeta primers that the PCR ran. The data were produced by immunoSEQ multiplex PCR, yet TCRdb's version contains in-frame clones alone and is incomplete. The repertoire holds 170,000 or so clones, with roughly 84% as singletons. What was sequenced was PBMCs. The receptors here all came from a boy aged 2 to 9 in good health and CMV-seronegative.

The V call is TRBV7-9, the J call TRBJ2-7; D may be TRBD1 (5 bases). V lost 6 bases and J lost 0, with 15 bases in between. The germline CDR1 and CDR2 sequences are SEHNR and FQNEAQ (reference sequence). The CDR3 runs to 15 residues. Written as DNA, the CDR3 is TGTGCCAGCAGTTCTACAGGCCGATCCTCCTACGAGCAGTACTTC. It codes for CASSSTGRSSYEQYF.

The chain combines TRBV6-7 with TRBJ2-5; maybe TRBD1 (5 bases). TRBV6-7 is an open reading frame, and its role is uncertain. The CDR3 extends over 15 amino acids. V was shortened by 2 bases and J by 5 bases, with 15 bases between the two germline ends. The CDR3 loop is CASSYPRDSCETQYF. CDR3 DNA: TGTGCCAGCAGTTACCCCAGGGATTCGTGTGAGACCCAGTACTTC.

In its sample, this clone was seen once. This sequence joins TRBV28 and TRBJ2-7; 7 bases are shared with TRBD2. Trimming took 6 bases from V and 11 from J; bases not matched to a gene: 19. The CDR3 runs 15 residues. The germline CDR1 and CDR2 sequences are MDHEN and SYDVKM. The CDR3 loop reads CASSQPGSGPRWEYF. DNA of the CDR3: TGTGCCAGCAGCCAGCCGGGTAGCGGGCCGAGGTGGGAGTACTTC.

This chain connects TRBV30 to TRBJ2-7, with 7 bases identical to TRBD1. The CDR3 contains 15 residues. Unmatched junction bases numbered 15, after V lost 0 bases and J lost 10 bases. Germline V CDR1 and CDR2: GTSNPN, SVGIG (reference sequence). CDR3 residues: CAWSVIRTGSDHQYF. DNA for the CDR3: TGTGCCTGGAGTGTAATTAGGACAGGCTCCGACCATCAGTACTTC. The full variable domain, with the rest looked up from reference TRBV30 and TRBJ2-7, is SQTIHQWPATLVQPVGSPLSLECTVEGTSNPNLYWYRQAAGRGLQLLFYSVGIGQISSEVPQNLSASRPQDRQFILSSKKLLLSDSGFYLCAWSVIRTGSDHQYFGPGTRLTVT.

The V gene is TRBV6-1, the J gene TRBJ2-5; 7 bases are a match to TRBD2. Germline V gene sequence: CDR1 MNHNS, CDR2 SASEGT. The CDR3 consists of 17 residues. V was pared by 1 base and J by 4 bases, with 12 bases of the junction left unmatched. This CDR3 reads CASSEGLGGENRETQYF. CDR3 nucleotide sequence: TGTGCCAGCAGTGAAGGGTTGGGGGGGGAAAATCGAGAGACCCAGTACTTC.

This clone has more than one count but fewer than ten. This chain links TRBV7-2 with TRBJ1-4; 7 bases map to TRBD1. J lost 5 bases, V lost 3 bases, and 3 bases had no gene match. Germline loops: CDR1 SGHTA, CDR2 FQGNSA. This CDR3 contains 14 residues. CDR3 sequence: CASSLDRWNEKLFF. The CDR3 DNA is TGTGCCAGCAGCTTGGACAGGTGGAATGAAAAACTGTTTTTT.

The chain joins TRBV10-3 to TRBJ2-5, with D possibly being TRBD1 (5 bases). Trimming stripped 6 bases from V and 3 bases from J, with 14 bases between. Germline V CDR1 and CDR2: ENHRY, SYGVKD. The CDR3 contains 14 residues. CDR3 coding DNA: TGTGCCATCAGGCCCAGGGTTGGGGAAGAGACCCAGTACTTC. Translation gives CAIRPRVGEETQYF.

This clone was detected once. CDR3 sequence: CSAGDQPQHF. DNA for the CDR3: TGCAGTGCAGGGGATCAGCCCCAGCATTTT. This chain links TRBV20-1 with TRBJ1-5, with D perhaps matching TRBD1 (5 bases). This CDR3 has 10 residues. Germline-derived CDR1 and CDR2 are DFQATT and SNEGSKA (reference sequence). V was clipped by 6 bases and J by 5 bases, with 5 bases between them.

V and J are TRBV11-1 and TRBJ1-1, with a possible D match to TRBD1 (5 bases). V was shortened by 5 bases and J by 0 bases, with 10 bases between the two germline ends. The length of the CDR3 is 14 residues. Germline CDR1 and CDR2: SGHAT and FQDESV (reference sequence). The CDR3 protein is CASSPDRMNTEAFF. The CDR3 region has the DNA TGTGCCAGCAGCCCCGACAGAATGAACACTGAAGCTTTCTTT.

This chain joins TRBV9 and TRBJ2-7, with TRBD1 matching over 7 bases. Per germline, CDR1 SGDLS and CDR2 YYNGEE. After removal of 0 bases from V and 1 base from J, the junction contained 10 bases not matched to a gene. The CDR3 consists of 17 residues. DNA of the CDR3: TGTGCCAGCAGCGTAGGGGCCCTGACAGGGTCGTCCTACGAGCAGTACTTC. It codes for CASSVGALTGSSYEQYF. The complete variable domain, with remaining parts taken from reference TRBV9 and TRBJ2-7, reads DSGVTQTPKHLITATGQRVTLRCSPRSGDLSVYWYQQSLDQGLQFLIQYYNGEERAKGNILERFSAQQFPDLHSELNLSSLELGDSALYFCASSVGALTGSSYEQYFGPGTRLTVT.

This clone was seen a handful of times. V is TRBV2 and J is TRBJ2-5; the match to TRBD2 covers 8 bases. Germline-derived CDR1 and CDR2 are SNHLY and FYNNEI. CDR3 length equals 16 residues. V was clipped by 9 bases and J by 11 bases; unmatched bases: 23. The CDR3, as DNA: TGTGCCAGTCAGTTCCAGCGGGAGATAATCTTCTTTGAGCAGTACTTC. Its translation: CASQFQREIIFFEQYF.

The V call is TRBV14, the J call TRBJ2-1, with TRBD1 matching over 7 bases. This CDR3 comprises 15 residues. V dropped 2 bases and J dropped 8; count of bases not matched to a gene: 9. Germline lookup yields CDR1 SGHDN and CDR2 FVKESK. CDR3 amino acids: CASSQTLDRWDEQFF. The CDR3 bases are TGTGCCAGCAGCCAAACCCTGGACAGGTGGGATGAGCAGTTCTTC.

This clone was observed once. The rearrangement links TRBV9 to TRBJ1-2; D gene unclear. Trimming removed 5 bases at V and 4 bases at J, with 15 bases between. The CDR3 loop spans 14 amino acids. The germline gives CDR1 SGDLS, CDR2 YYNGEE. CDR3 sequence: CASSPGGGRYGYTF. The CDR3 coding sequence is TGTGCCAGCAGTCCAGGAGGAGGGCGCTATGGCTACACCTTC.

This chain connects TRBV2 to TRBJ2-7; 8 bases align to TRBD2. The V gene end was trimmed by 1 base and the J gene end by 4 bases; junction bases not matched to a gene: 9. Germline CDR1 and CDR2: SNHLY and FYNNEI. The CDR3 has 16 residues. This CDR3 reads CASSEDRGTRRYEQYF. In DNA form, the CDR3 reads TGTGCCAGCAGTGAAGATCGCGGGACTAGAAGGTACGAGCAGTACTTC.

This clone has just one count. This rearrangement joins TRBV2 to TRBJ1-6; 7 positions match TRBD1. The J segment lost 7 bases and the V segment lost 10 bases, leaving 10 bases of the junction unmatched. Looked up from germline, CDR1 is SNHLY and CDR2 is FYNNEI. The CDR3 totals 14 residues. This chain's CDR3 is CATDGGQFNSPLHF. The CDR3 DNA reads as TGTGCCACCGACGGGGGACAGTTCAATTCACCCCTCCACTTT.

This chain links TRBV19 with TRBJ2-5; TRBD2 matches 8 bases. Germline CDR1 LNHDA, CDR2 SQIVND (reference sequence). The trim removed 2 bases at V and 4 bases at J, leaving 6 bases unmatched. The CDR3 consists of 15 residues. As DNA, the CDR3 is TGTGCCAGTAGTATACGGGGAAGCGGGGGAGAGACCCAGTACTTC. Translating it yields CASSIRGSGGETQYF.